These T cell receptor beta chains were read from a single sample in a study of human T cells and chemical hapten exposure. TCRdb used MiXCR to reprocess the RACE reads, holding one entry per CDR3 protein. The data show 180,000 or so distinct CDR3 sequences, more than 12% seen once. The material was whole blood, obtained in connection with sensitization to the hapten diphenylcyclopropenone (DPC). The receptor source for this set is a woman in her thirties with alopecia areata. Some clones in this sample may be carry-over from other donors' samples. The CDR3 runs from the conserved cysteine through the conserved F or W. The order of the fields is D gene, J gene, clone size, V gene, CDR3 protein, CDR3 DNA. The D gene is left open where the match is weak. Expanded clones are given a class, and other clones once, few, many or no size at all.

-	TRBJ2-5	-	TRBV10-3	CAISEKRGATRETQYF	TGTGCCATCAGTGAGAAAAGGGGGGCTACGAGAGAGACCCAGTACTTC
TRBD1	TRBJ2-3	-	TRBV5-1	CASMAGTGKDTQYF	TGCGCCAGCATGGCTGGGACAGGAAAAGATACGCAGTATTTT
-	TRBJ1-3	few	TRBV20-1	CSAVRGVAGNTIYF	TGCAGTGCCGTCCGCGGGGTGGCTGGAAACACCATATATTTT
TRBD2	TRBJ2-3	few	TRBV4-3	CASSQDSGGSTDTQYF	TGCGCCAGCAGCCAAGATAGCGGGGGGTCCACAGATACGCAGTATTTT
TRBD1	TRBJ1-5	-	TRBV6-2/TRBV6-3	CASSYRGTVLGNQPQHF	TGTGCCAGCAGTTACAGAGGGACAGTTCTGGGCAATCAGCCCCAGCATTTT
-	TRBJ2-3	few	TRBV4-1	CASSFGSADTQYF	TGCGCCAGCAGCTTCGGATCAGCGGATACGCAGTATTTT
-	TRBJ1-1	-	TRBV2	CASSVQGKDTEAFF	TGTGCCAGCAGTGTACAGGGTAAGGACACTGAAGCTTTCTTT
-	TRBJ1-5	few	TRBV28	CASSDRPGQNQPQHF	TGTGCCAGCAGTGACCGGCCGGGGCAGAATCAGCCCCAGCATTTT
TRBD1	TRBJ1-2	-	TRBV7-2	CASSQSTGGGYGYTF	TGTGCCAGCAGCCAATCCACAGGGGGCGGCTATGGCTACACCTTC
-	TRBJ2-3	-	TRBV5-4	CASSLAGASGTDTQYF	TGTGCCAGCAGCTTGGCCGGGGCTAGCGGCACAGATACGCAGTATTTT
-	TRBJ1-1	-	TRBV29-1	CSVVGTEAFF	TGCAGCGTTGTTGGCACTGAAGCTTTCTTT
TRBD1	TRBJ1-6	-	TRBV7-9	CASSWDSYNSPLHF	TGTGCCAGCAGCTGGGACAGCTATAATTCACCCCTCCACTTT
-	TRBJ2-3	few	TRBV24-1	CATSDRLVADTQYF	TGTGCCACCAGTGATAGACTAGTCGCAGATACGCAGTATTTT
-	TRBJ2-7	-	TRBV12-3/TRBV12-4	CASSGFPQVPYEQYF	TGTGCCAGCAGTGGGTTCCCACAGGTTCCCTACGAGCAGTACTTC
TRBD1	TRBJ1-5	few	TRBV18	CASSPTMTGGLPQHF	TGTGCCAGCTCACCAACGATGACAGGGGGCCTGCCCCAGCATTTT
-	TRBJ1-3	-	TRBV20-1	CSARDQQKASSGNTIYF	TGCAGTGCTAGAGATCAGCAAAAGGCTTCCTCTGGAAACACCATATATTTT
TRBD1	TRBJ2-3	-	TRBV15	CATSRDRDRLADTQYF	TGTGCCACCAGCAGAGATCGGGACAGGCTCGCAGATACGCAGTATTTT
-	TRBJ1-5	few	TRBV28	CASSHPKQPQHF	TGTGCCAGCAGTCACCCCAAACAGCCCCAGCATTTT
-	TRBJ2-1	few	TRBV5-1	CASRDRDEQFF	TGCGCCAGCAGGGATAGGGATGAGCAGTTCTTC
TRBD2	TRBJ2-3	few	TRBV2	CASSALGGLATDTQYF	TGTGCCAGCAGTGCGCTGGGGGGACTAGCCACAGATACGCAGTATTTT
-	TRBJ1-3	-	TRBV11-3	CASSRLGSHSGNTLYF	TGTGCCAGCAGCCGACTTGGGTCCCATTCTGGAAACACCTTATATTTT
TRBD1	TRBJ2-3	few	TRBV7-6	CASSPRTGPDTQYF	TGTGCCAGCAGCCCTCGGACAGGACCGGATACGCAGTATTTT
TRBD1	TRBJ1-1	many	TRBV29-1	CSVAQGINTEAFF	TGCAGCGTCGCACAGGGGATAAACACTGAAGCTTTCTTT
-	TRBJ2-7	-	TRBV7-9	CASSLSPREQYF	TGTGCCAGCAGCTTATCCCCACGCGAGCAGTACTTC